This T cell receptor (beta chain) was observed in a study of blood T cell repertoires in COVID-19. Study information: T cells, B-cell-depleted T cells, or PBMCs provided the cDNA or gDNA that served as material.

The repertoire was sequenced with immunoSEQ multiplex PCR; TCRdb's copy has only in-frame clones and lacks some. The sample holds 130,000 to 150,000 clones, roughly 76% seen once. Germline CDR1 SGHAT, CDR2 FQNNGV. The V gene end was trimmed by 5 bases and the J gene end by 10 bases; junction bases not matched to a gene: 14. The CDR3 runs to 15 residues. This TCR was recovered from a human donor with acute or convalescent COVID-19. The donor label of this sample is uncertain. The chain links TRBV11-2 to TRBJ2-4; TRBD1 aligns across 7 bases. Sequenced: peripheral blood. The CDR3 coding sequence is TGTGCCAGCAGCCGAATCAAGGGGGCATATAGGATTCAGTACTTC. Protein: CASSRIKGAYRIQYF.